Here is one TCR beta chain with its context. Its matching antigen is unknown. This specimen comes from a study of a mutant IDH1 vaccine in newly diagnosed glioma. Study context: Administration of eight vaccinations to patients took place in weeks 1, 3, 5, 7, 11, 15, 19, 23. Vaccination started 4-6 weeks after radiotherapy alone, or with temozolomide cycles. Most patients had received both radiotherapy and temozolomide, the prior options being radiotherapy, temozolomide, or both. Study-wide results and caveats: There seemed to be no relation between pseudoprogression and changes in top peripheral T cell clonotypes.

The data were produced by immunoSEQ multiplex PCR, yet TCRdb's version contains in-frame clones alone and is incomplete. The sample has about 53,000 clones; roughly 81% are singletons. Noted time point: week 23, last vaccination. All doses held 300 ug of mutant IDH1 20-mer peptide, with topical imiquimod. Sequencing was performed on PBMCs, taken from a glioma patient whose treatment included an IDH1 peptide vaccine. This receptor was taken from a woman aged 40-49 years with glioma. Some clones in this sample may be carry-over from other donors' samples.

CDR3 amino acids: CASSLDSLGYTF. The CDR3 DNA follows: TGTGCCAGCAGCTTAGACAGTCTAGGCTACACCTTC. The chain has TRBV7-9 and TRBJ1-2; D gene uncertain. This CDR3 spans 12 amino acids. CDR1 SEHNR and CDR2 FQNEAQ come from the germline V gene (reference sequence). Between the trimmed V and J ends, which lost 1 base and 8 bases, there was a span of 8 bases.